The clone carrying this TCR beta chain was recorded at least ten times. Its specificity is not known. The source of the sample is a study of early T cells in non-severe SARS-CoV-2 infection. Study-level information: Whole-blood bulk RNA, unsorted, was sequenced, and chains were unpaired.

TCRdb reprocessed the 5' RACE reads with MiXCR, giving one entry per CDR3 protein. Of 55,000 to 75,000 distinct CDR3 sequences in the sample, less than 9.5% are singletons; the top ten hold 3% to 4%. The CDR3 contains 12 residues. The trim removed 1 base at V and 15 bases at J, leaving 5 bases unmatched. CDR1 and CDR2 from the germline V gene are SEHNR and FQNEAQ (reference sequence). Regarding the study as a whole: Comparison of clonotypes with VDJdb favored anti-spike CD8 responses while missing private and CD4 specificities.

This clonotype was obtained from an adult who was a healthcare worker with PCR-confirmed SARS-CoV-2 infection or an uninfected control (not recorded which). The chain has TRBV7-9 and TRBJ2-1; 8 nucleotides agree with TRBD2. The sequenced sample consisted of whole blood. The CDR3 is CASSLEGLGSFF. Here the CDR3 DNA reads TGTGCCAGCAGCTTAGAGGGACTAGGGTCGTTCTTC. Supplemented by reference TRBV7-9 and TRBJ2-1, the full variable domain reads DTGVSQNPRHKITKRGQNVTFRCDPISEHNRLYWYRQTLGQGPEFLTYFQNEAQLEKSRLLSDRFSAERPKGSFSTLEIQRTEQGDSAMYLCASSLEGLGSFFGPGTRLTVL.